The TCR beta chain described here comes from a study of cytomegalovirus exposure and HLA in healthy donors. Study-level results: Cytomegalovirus-associated status was assigned to about 170 TCR beta chains. Earlier findings revealed that most TCR beta V segments proved productive either about 87% or about 30% of the time. It emerged from a later analysis that several of the most significant clusters appeared to be linked to common viral pathogens.

This clone has just a few counts. What it binds is unknown. Germline CDR1 reads SGHNT; CDR2 reads YYREEE (reference sequence). The CDR3 loop spans 16 amino acids. J lost 1 base, V lost 4 bases, and 8 bases had no gene match. 60 Vbeta and 13 Jbeta primers were used in PCR. Only in-frame clones appear in the TCRdb table, and some are missing; sequencing was by immunoSEQ multiplex PCR. Among 150,000 to 200,000 clones, about an eighth were seen once, and the ten largest hold 7.8%. The sequence came from a man in his fifties or sixties in good health and CMV-seropositive. The sequencing input was PBMCs. The gene calls are TRBV5-4 and TRBJ2-3, with 8 bases that match TRBD2. Here the CDR3 DNA reads TGTGCCAGCAGCCGGGGGGGGGTGGCAGGCACAGATACGCAGTATTTT. It encodes CASSRGGVAGTDTQYF.